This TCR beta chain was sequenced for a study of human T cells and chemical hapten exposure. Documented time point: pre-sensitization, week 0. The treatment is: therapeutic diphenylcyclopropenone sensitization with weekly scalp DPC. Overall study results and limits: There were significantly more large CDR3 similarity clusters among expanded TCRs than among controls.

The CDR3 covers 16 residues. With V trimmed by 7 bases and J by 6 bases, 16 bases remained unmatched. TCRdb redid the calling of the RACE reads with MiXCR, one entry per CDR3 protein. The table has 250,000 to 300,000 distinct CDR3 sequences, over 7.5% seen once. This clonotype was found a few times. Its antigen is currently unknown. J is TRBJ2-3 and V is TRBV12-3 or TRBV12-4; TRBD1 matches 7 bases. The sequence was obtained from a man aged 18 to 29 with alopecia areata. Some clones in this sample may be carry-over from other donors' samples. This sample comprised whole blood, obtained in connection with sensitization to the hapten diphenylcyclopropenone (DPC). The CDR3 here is CASKFLGGARSDTQYF. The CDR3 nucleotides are TGTGCCAGCAAGTTTTTAGGGGGCGCTCGTTCCGATACGCAGTATTTT.